A single sample gave rise to the 21 T cell receptor beta chains below, sequenced in a study of blood T cell repertoires in COVID-19. Using immunoSEQ multiplex PCR, the repertoire was profiled, and TCRdb retains in-frame clones only, with some absent. The table shows approximately 47,000 clones, with about 82% occurring only once. The sequenced sample consisted of peripheral blood. Every receptor here comes from an older woman with acute or convalescent COVID-19.

The sample holds one count of this clone. V gene TRBV29-1 combines with J gene TRBJ2-3; the D gene is possibly TRBD1 (6 bases). Germline CDR1 and CDR2: SQVTM and ANQGSEA. V was clipped by 7 bases and J by 4 bases, with 15 bases between them. This CDR3 comprises 13 residues. The CDR3 DNA follows: TGCAGCGAATCAACAGGGATGGCAGATACGCAGTATTTT. It translates to CSESTGMADTQYF.

This clone was seen once. The V gene is TRBV2, the J gene TRBJ1-2, with 8 bases aligning to TRBD1. The CDR3 totals 14 residues. The germline CDR1 and CDR2 sequences are SNHLY and FYNNEI. The trim removed 3 bases at V and 8 bases at J, leaving 8 bases unmatched. The CDR3 coding sequence is TGTGCCAGCAGTGACCGGACAGGGATGAGGGGCTACACCTTC. Translating it yields CASSDRTGMRGYTF.

This chain joins TRBV5-6 and TRBJ1-1, with D uncertain. The germline V and J ends were trimmed by 1 base and 5 bases, with 18 bases remaining between them. The germline gives CDR1 SGHDT, CDR2 YYEEEE. The CDR3 is 16 amino acids. CDR3 nucleotide sequence: TGTGCCAGCAGCTTGCACCCTTCGGGTTCTTGGACTGAAGCTTTCTTT. It yields the protein CASSLHPSGSWTEAFF.

This chain links TRBV27 with TRBJ2-7, with 8 bases fitting TRBD1. Germline assignment: CDR1 MNHEY and CDR2 SMNVEV (reference sequence). With 6 bases clipped from V and 1 base from J, the junction kept 5 bases outside the gene matches. The CDR3 length is 14 residues. CDR3 DNA sequence: TGTGCCAGCAGACAGGGGGTGACATCCTACGAGCAGTACTTC. The encoded protein is CASRQGVTSYEQYF.

In this sample, this clone turned up once. The J gene is TRBJ1-2, the V gene TRBV30, with a possible D match to TRBD1 (5 bases). The CDR3 extends over 12 amino acids. Germline CDR1 and CDR2: GTSNPN and SVGIG (reference sequence). The V and J ends lost 5 bases and 4 bases respectively, with 11 bases between them. CDR3 amino acids: CAWDLGVYGYTF. Written as DNA, the CDR3 is TGTGCCTGGGACCTAGGGGTCTATGGCTACACCTTC.

The V gene is TRBV5-1, the J gene TRBJ1-1, with TRBD1 matching 10 bases. With 4 bases clipped from V and 0 bases from J, the junction kept 3 bases outside the gene matches. There are 15 residues in the CDR3. Germline loops: CDR1 SGHRS, CDR2 YFSETQ. The CDR3 here is CASSPDRGLNTEAFF. In DNA form, the CDR3 reads TGCGCCAGCAGCCCCGACAGGGGGCTGAACACTGAAGCTTTCTTT.

The chain carries TRBV9 and TRBJ1-6, with D possibly matching TRBD1 (6 bases). Germline V gene lookup returns CDR1 SGDLS and CDR2 YYNGEE. The germline V and J ends were trimmed by 3 bases and 5 bases, with 15 bases remaining between them. The CDR3 runs 16 residues. The CDR3 sequence is CASSGGPRVDNSPLHF. The DNA of the CDR3 is TGTGCCAGCAGCGGGGGGCCAAGGGTGGATAATTCACCCCTCCACTTT.

The chain joins TRBV7-2 to TRBJ2-3, with 16 bases identical to TRBD2. The V gene's germline CDR1 is SGHTA and CDR2 FQGNSA. J gave up 4 bases and V 5 bases, and 9 bases lay outside the gene matches. The CDR3 runs to 18 residues. The CDR3 protein is CASSKTGTSGGAADTQYF. The CDR3 bases are TGTGCCAGCAGCAAAACCGGGACTAGCGGGGGGGCCGCAGATACGCAGTATTTT.

The V call is TRBV18, the J call TRBJ1-2; D is uncertain. The V gene lost 2 bases and the J gene lost 8 bases, with 9 bases spanning the gap. From germline, CDR1 is KGHSH and CDR2 LQKENI. The CDR3 is 12 residues long. The CDR3 coding sequence is TGTGCCAGCTCACCAGGAGCAGAAGGCTACACCTTC. Translated: CASSPGAEGYTF. Supplemented by reference TRBV18 and TRBJ1-2, the full variable domain reads NAGVMQNPRHLVRRRGQEARLRCSPMKGHSHVYWYRQLPEEGLKFMVYLQKENIIDESGMPKERFSAEFPKEGPSILRIQQVVRGDSAAYFCASSPGAEGYTFGSGTRLTVV.

The chain uses TRBV24-1 and TRBJ2-1; TRBD2 matches at 7 bases. Germline CDR1 is KGHDR and CDR2 is SFDVKD. This CDR3 spans 16 amino acids. The trim removed 4 bases at V and 0 bases at J, leaving 5 bases unmatched. The CDR3 nucleotides are TGTGCCACCAGTGAGGGCGGGAGCCGCTCCTACAATGAGCAGTTCTTC. It is translated as CATSEGGSRSYNEQFF.

CDR3 residues: CASSPLAGGPTGELFF. The CDR3 DNA sequence: TGCGCCAGCAGCCCACTAGCGGGAGGCCCCACCGGGGAGCTGTTTTTT. This chain uses TRBV5-1 with TRBJ2-2; 12 nucleotides agree with TRBD2. CDR3 length equals 16 residues. In germline, CDR1 is SGHRS, CDR2 YFSETQ. The junction had 5 bases not matched to a gene; V was cut back by 4 bases and J by 4 bases.

The gene calls are TRBV7-3 and TRBJ1-1, with D possibly being TRBD1 (6 bases). CDR1 SGHTA and CDR2 FQGTGA come from the germline V gene. The V end lost 4 bases, the J end lost 4 bases, and 16 bases lay between the germline ends. CDR3 length equals 15 residues. CDR3 DNA: TGTGCCAGCAGCTCCGCCGGCGGGGGCGGCACTGAAGCTTTCTTT. Protein sequence: CASSSAGGGGTEAFF.

The genes are TRBV5-1 and TRBJ2-3; TRBD1 might be the D (9 bases). Germline V gene data show CDR1 as SGHRS and CDR2 as YFSETQ. The CDR3 is 23 residues long. Trimming cost V 1 base and J 2 bases, with 35 bases left between them. CDR3: CASSLLGYFAGQGDGRATDTQYF. The DNA of the CDR3 is TGCGCCAGCAGCTTGTTGGGATATTTCGCGGGACAGGGTGACGGGAGGGCCACAGATACGCAGTATTTT.

This clone appeared a single time. V usage is TRBV7-2 and J usage is TRBJ2-1; a possible D gene is TRBD2 (5 bases). The CDR3 has 15 residues. The V and J ends lost 0 bases and 4 bases respectively, with 10 bases between them. CDR1 is SGHTA, CDR2 FQGNSA, per germline. CDR3 region: CASSLAAGTYNEQFF. In DNA form, the CDR3 reads TGTGCCAGCAGCTTAGCGGCGGGCACTTACAATGAGCAGTTCTTC. Drawing the rest from reference TRBV7-2 and TRBJ2-1, the complete variable domain is GAGVSQSPSNKVTEKGKDVELRCDPISGHTALYWYRQSLGQGLEFLIYFQGNSAPDKSGLPSDRFSAERTGGSVSTLTIQRTQQEDSAVYLCASSLAAGTYNEQFFGPGTRLTVL.

The V call is TRBV7-8, the J call TRBJ1-6; D gene unclear. This CDR3 is 11 amino acids long. The V gene lost 5 bases and the J gene lost 7 bases, with 3 bases spanning the gap. Germline V gene data show CDR1 as SGHVS and CDR2 as FQNEAQ. The CDR3 here is CASSLNSPLHF. CDR3 in DNA: TGTGCCAGCAGCCTAAATTCACCCCTCCACTTT.

The chain recombines TRBV2 with TRBJ1-5; D remains ambiguous. The V gene lost 2 bases and the J gene lost 2 bases, with 7 bases spanning the gap. The CDR3 runs to 14 residues. Germline loops: CDR1 SNHLY, CDR2 FYNNEI. CDR3 DNA: TGTGCCAGCAGTGAACGGCAGGGCAATCAGCCCCAGCATTTT. Translated, it gives CASSERQGNQPQHF.

The chain has TRBV6-6 and TRBJ2-7; TRBD2 might be the D (5 bases). CDR3 size: 14 residues. The germline CDR1 and CDR2 sequences are MNHNY and SVGAGI (reference sequence). The germline V and J ends were trimmed by 0 bases and 5 bases, with 11 bases remaining between them. CDR3 protein: CASSYSAVGDEQYF. For the CDR3, the DNA is TGTGCCAGCAGTTACTCGGCTGTCGGGGACGAGCAGTACTTC.

The gene calls are TRBV11-3 and TRBJ1-6; D may be TRBD1 (6 bases). The germline gives CDR1 SGHNT, CDR2 YENEEA. Trimming removed 2 bases at V and 5 bases at J, with 10 bases between. This CDR3 contains 15 residues. This chain's CDR3 is CASSLNGQNNSPLHF. In nucleotides, the CDR3 is TGTGCCAGCAGCTTAAACGGACAGAATAATTCACCCCTCCACTTT.

V is TRBV14 and J is TRBJ1-2; D perhaps matches TRBD1 (6 bases). Trimming left V 1 base short and J 7 bases short, with 7 bases between. Germline V lookup: CDR1 SGHDN, CDR2 FVKESK. The CDR3 spans 12 residues. CDR3 nucleotides: TGTGCCAGCAGCCAAGCGGACAGTGGCTACACCTTC. Translating gives CASSQADSGYTF. Variable domain in full (rest from reference TRBV14 and TRBJ1-2): EAGVTQFPSHSVIEKGQTVTLRCDPISGHDNLYWYRRVMGKEIKFLLHFVKESKQDESGMPNNRFLAERTGGTYSTLKVQPAELEDSGVYFCASSQADSGYTFGSGTRLTVV.

In nucleotides, the CDR3 is TGTGCCAGCAGCTTAGCGGGAGGAAACTACGAGCAGTACTTC. Protein: CASSLAGGNYEQYF. The rearrangement uses TRBV7-9 and TRBJ2-7; perhaps TRBD2 as D (6 bases). The germline V gene encodes CDR1 SEHNR and CDR2 FQNEAQ (reference sequence). Trimming shortened V by 0 bases and J by 3 bases, and 9 bases separated the two germline ends. CDR3 size: 14 residues. Full variable domain (missing parts from reference TRBV7-9 and TRBJ2-7): DTGVSQNPRHKITKRGQNVTFRCDPISEHNRLYWYRQTLGQGPEFLTYFQNEAQLEKSRLLSDRFSAERPKGSFSTLEIQRTEQGDSAMYLCASSLAGGNYEQYFGPGTRLTVT.

The rearrangement links TRBV5-5 to TRBJ2-7; tentatively, D is TRBD1 (5 bases). The CDR3 runs 14 residues. V lost 0 bases and J 3 bases, leaving 10 bases between the germline ends. Germline V gene data show CDR1 as SGHKS and CDR2 as YYEKEE (reference sequence). In DNA, the CDR3 is TGTGCCAGCAGCTTGGAAGGGGCCCACTACGAGCAGTACTTC. It specifies CASSLEGAHYEQYF.